This passage covers 27 T cell receptor beta chains from one sample sequenced in a study of radiation and T cells in renal cell carcinoma. Assay used: immunoSEQ multiplex PCR; TCRdb lists only in-frame clones, some missing. The sample has just under 150,000 clones; 75% to 90% are singletons. Sample time point: blood 4 weeks post-SBRT, at nephrectomy. Stated treatment: 15 Gy SBRT to primary tumor, nephrectomy 4 weeks later. Material: blood, obtained from a patient whose treatment included radiotherapy and nephrectomy. All receptors come from a woman between 45 and 60 years old with renal cell carcinoma.

CDR3 sequence (DNA): TGTGCCAGCAGCTTAGGGCCTAGCGGAACCTACGAGCAGTACTTC. This sequence encodes CASSLGPSGTYEQYF. This chain uses TRBV7-8 with TRBJ2-7, with 7 bases identical to TRBD2. J gave up 2 bases and V 1 base, and 5 bases lay outside the gene matches. CDR1 is SGHVS, CDR2 FQNEAQ, per germline. The CDR3 loop spans 15 amino acids.

CDR3 coding DNA: TGTGCCAGCGCCCTGGCTAGCAGTTACAATGAGCAGTTCTTC. Protein product: CASALASSYNEQFF. The gene calls are TRBV5-4 and TRBJ2-1; possible D gene TRBD2, 5 bases. There are 14 residues in the CDR3. V was cut by 7 bases and J by 4 bases, with 15 bases left in between. The germline V gene encodes CDR1 SGHNT and CDR2 YYREEE (reference sequence).

The chain links TRBV7-9 to TRBJ2-3; D unclear. Germline V gene lookup returns CDR1 SEHNR and CDR2 FQNEAQ (reference sequence). The CDR3 extends over 14 amino acids. V lost 4 bases and J 6 bases, leaving 14 bases between the germline ends. The DNA for the CDR3 is TGTGCCAGCAGCTATGCCCTAGAGAGGGATACGCAGTATTTT. This codes for CASSYALERDTQYF.

This CDR3 is CASTPYRGGAEAFF. The CDR3 DNA sequence: TGTGCCAGTACACCTTACAGGGGGGGCGCTGAAGCTTTCTTT. V is TRBV19 and J is TRBJ1-1, with TRBD1 matching over 8 bases. The trim removed 7 bases at V and 6 bases at J, leaving 10 bases unmatched. In germline, CDR1 is LNHDA, CDR2 SQIVND (reference sequence). The length of the CDR3 is 14 residues.

The V call is TRBV4-3, the J call TRBJ1-1; 7 nucleotides match TRBD1. This CDR3 is built from 14 residues. Losses at the gene ends were 4 bases for V and 5 bases for J; bases not matched to a gene: 7. Per the germline V gene, CDR1 is LGHNA and CDR2 is YSLEER. The CDR3 DNA is TGCGCCAGCAGCCCCCAGGGGGATGGAACTGAAGCTTTCTTT. Translation: CASSPQGDGTEAFF.

CDR3 residues: CASSGKRLAGDYEQYF. CDR3 coding DNA: TGTGCCAGTAGCGGCAAACGACTAGCGGGGGACTACGAGCAGTACTTC. The chain is built from TRBV19 and TRBJ2-7; 12 nucleotides agree with TRBD2. CDR3 length equals 16 residues. The V gene's germline CDR1 is LNHDA and CDR2 SQIVND (reference sequence). V shed 6 bases and J 3 bases; nucleotides not matched to a gene: 9.

This clone has only a few counts. This chain links TRBV29-1 with TRBJ2-7; TRBD2 agrees at 12 bases. V trimming: 6 bases; J trimming: 6 bases; junction bases outside the gene matches: 6. CDR1 SQVTM and CDR2 ANQGSEA come from the germline V gene. This CDR3 spans 13 amino acids. CDR3 DNA sequence: TGCAGCGTAAGACTAGCGGGAGAAGGCGAGCAGTACTTC. Amino acids: CSVRLAGEGEQYF.

The chain carries TRBV13 and TRBJ1-4, with a possible D match to TRBD1 (6 bases). This CDR3 has 15 amino acids. Per the germline V gene, CDR1 is PRHDT and CDR2 is FYEKMQ (reference sequence). Trimming shortened V by 4 bases and J by 0 bases, and 9 bases separated the two germline ends. Here the CDR3 DNA reads TGTGCCAGCAGCTACAGGGTTGCAACTAATGAAAAACTGTTTTTT. Translation: CASSYRVATNEKLFF.

V and J are TRBV10-2 and TRBJ2-7; 11 nucleotides agree with TRBD2. In germline, CDR1 is WSHSY, CDR2 SAAADI. V gave up 6 bases and J gave up 0 bases; unmatched junction bases: 10. The CDR3 runs to 17 residues. CDR3 region: CASRRLAGGTSSYEQYF. CDR3 bases: TGCGCCAGCAGACGGCTAGCGGGGGGCACCAGCTCCTACGAGCAGTACTTC.

The rearrangement joins TRBV5-6 to TRBJ2-5; 7 bases match TRBD1. CDR3 length: 14 residues. Germline loops: CDR1 SGHDT, CDR2 YYEEEE. After removal of 0 bases from V and 7 bases from J, the junction contained 6 bases not matched to a gene. The CDR3 bases are TGTGCCAGCAGCTTGGGCTCAGGGGGAAGGACCCAGTACTTC. It encodes CASSLGSGGRTQYF.

J is TRBJ2-1 and V is TRBV7-2; TRBD1 is a possible D gene (6 bases). This CDR3 contains 13 residues. Germline V gene lookup returns CDR1 SGHTA and CDR2 FQGNSA. V was trimmed by 5 bases and J by 9 bases, leaving 14 bases between them. Here the CDR3 reads CASSPNRVPEQFF. The CDR3 region has the DNA TGTGCCAGCAGCCCTAACAGGGTCCCTGAGCAGTTCTTC.

In its sample, this clone was seen once. V usage is TRBV29-1 and J usage is TRBJ2-5, with D perhaps TRBD2 (6 bases). V shed 4 bases and J shed 7 bases, with 16 bases lying between them. The CDR3 consists of 13 residues. Germline-derived CDR1 and CDR2 are SQVTM and ANQGSEA. Written as DNA, the CDR3 is TGCAGCGTTGTGGAGGCGGGGATAGGGACCCAGTACTTC. Translated, it gives CSVVEAGIGTQYF.

The chain is built from TRBV5-4 and TRBJ2-5; no clear D gene. The CDR3 loop spans 15 amino acids. The ends were cut back, 3 bases at V and 5 bases at J, with 17 bases in the middle. Germline CDR1 SGHNT, CDR2 YYREEE (reference sequence). CDR3 in DNA: TGTGCCAGCAGCTCGCCCCCGGCAGGTCCGGAGACCCAGTACTTC. Amino acids: CASSSPPAGPETQYF.

The CDR3 region is CATSRRLGGSEQYF. In nucleotides, the CDR3 is TGTGCCACCAGCAGGAGACTAGGCGGGAGCGAGCAGTACTTC. V is TRBV15 and J is TRBJ2-7; 7 bases line up with TRBD2. Losses at the gene ends were 3 bases for V and 6 bases for J; bases not matched to a gene: 8. Germline lookup yields CDR1 LNHNV and CDR2 YYDKDF (reference sequence). This CDR3 spans 14 amino acids. The full variable domain, with the rest looked up from reference TRBV15 and TRBJ2-7, is DAMVIQNPRYQVTQFGKPVTLSCSQTLNHNVMYWYQQKSSQAPKLLFHYYDKDFNNEADTPDNFQSRRPNTSFCFLDIRSPGLGDTAMYLCATSRRLGGSEQYFGPGTRLTVT.

V and J are TRBV27 and TRBJ2-3; TRBD1 might be the D (6 bases). Per germline, CDR1 MNHEY and CDR2 SMNVEV (reference sequence). This CDR3 is 16 amino acids long. V lost 2 bases to trimming and J lost 5 bases, with 17 bases between them. The CDR3: CASSLSRGEMRDTQYF. In DNA form, the CDR3 reads TGTGCCAGCAGTTTAAGCAGGGGAGAGATGAGAGATACGCAGTATTTT.

The CDR3: CASSPQVVGAAGEQYF. The CDR3 coding sequence is TGTGCCAGCAGTCCCCAAGTAGTGGGGGCGGCAGGCGAGCAGTACTTC. The chain joins TRBV28 to TRBJ2-7, with a weak D call TRBD1 (6 bases). This CDR3 region has 16 residues. Trimming removed 5 bases at V and 6 bases at J, with 23 bases between. Germline V lookup: CDR1 MDHEN, CDR2 SYDVKM.

A word on this clone: The junction departs from the called germline gene at one end, perhaps through a read error. V and J are TRBV5-1 and TRBJ2-7, with D possibly matching TRBD1 (6 bases). CDR1 and CDR2 from the germline V gene are SGHRS and YFSETQ. The CDR3 sequence is 15 residues long. The CDR3 sequence is CASNLAWQGNVEQYF. In nucleotides, the CDR3 is TGCGCCAGCAACTTGGCTTGGCAGGGGAACGTAGAGCAGTACTTC.

This chain links TRBV2 with TRBJ2-5, with 7 bases lining up with TRBD1. Germline V gene lookup returns CDR1 SNHLY and CDR2 FYNNEI. J lost 5 bases, V lost 6 bases, and 9 bases had no gene match. The CDR3 spans 14 residues. Here the CDR3 DNA reads TGTGCCAGCAGCGAACAGGGGATGGGGGAGACCCAGTACTTC. Amino acids: CASSEQGMGETQYF.

This chain uses TRBV11-2 with TRBJ2-2; D remains ambiguous. The germline V gene has CDR1 SGHAT and CDR2 FQNNGV. Trimming took off 5 bases at V and 7 bases at J, with 20 bases between the two ends. This CDR3 contains 16 residues. The CDR3 DNA is TGTGCCAGCAGCCCTCAGACGGGCCGGTCCCTCGGGGAGCTGTTTTTT. Residues: CASSPQTGRSLGELFF.

The chain carries TRBV2 and TRBJ1-5, with TRBD1 as a possible D gene (6 bases). Germline CDR1 SNHLY, CDR2 FYNNEI. Trimming removed 2 bases from V and 1 base from J, with 18 bases in between. The length of the CDR3 is 18 residues. The CDR3 region is CASSERLGHTFSNQPQHF. CDR3 DNA sequence: TGTGCCAGCAGTGAAAGGTTGGGACACACCTTCAGCAATCAGCCCCAGCATTTT.

DNA for the CDR3: TGTGCCAGCAGCCAAGGGGACGCAAGCTCCTACGAGCAGTACTTC. It is translated as CASSQGDASSYEQYF. The chain joins TRBV5-8 to TRBJ2-7, with D perhaps TRBD1 or TRBD2 (5 bases each). The V end was cut by 4 bases, the J end by 0 bases, with 14 bases between. Germline CDR1 reads SGHTS; CDR2 reads YDEGEE. The CDR3 is 15 amino acids.

This chain uses TRBV27 with TRBJ2-5; 14 bases are shared with TRBD2. Trimming cost V 5 bases and J 0 bases; bases outside gene matches: 2. Per the germline V gene, CDR1 is MNHEY and CDR2 is SMNVEV (reference sequence). This CDR3 region has 16 residues. The CDR3 sequence: CASSPGLAGDQETQYF. As DNA, the CDR3 is TGTGCCAGCAGTCCGGGACTAGCGGGAGACCAAGAGACCCAGTACTTC.

The rearrangement uses TRBV5-4 and TRBJ2-3; TRBD1 might be the D (6 bases). CDR1 is SGHNT, CDR2 YYREEE, per germline (reference sequence). This CDR3 has 16 amino acids. With 4 bases removed from V and 1 base from J, the gap between germline ends came to 16 bases. CDR3 in amino acids: CASSLKRTEGTDTQYF. CDR3 DNA: TGTGCCAGCAGCCTCAAACGGACAGAGGGCACAGATACGCAGTATTTT.

There are a few counts of this clone. V is TRBV10-3 and J is TRBJ2-2, with D hard to call. CDR3 size: 12 residues. Germline V lookup: CDR1 ENHRY, CDR2 SYGVKD. With 4 bases removed from V and 6 bases from J, the gap between germline ends came to 6 bases. CDR3 loop: CAISVLSGELFF. CDR3 coding DNA: TGTGCCATCAGTGTTCTCTCCGGGGAGCTGTTTTTT.

V usage is TRBV7-2 and J usage is TRBJ2-1; D uncertain. The CDR3 covers 13 residues. Germline lookup yields CDR1 SGHTA and CDR2 FQGNSA. V shed 1 base and J shed 5 bases, with 6 bases lying between them. CDR3 nucleotide sequence: TGTGCCAGCAGCTTAGGCTCTAACAATGAGCAGTTCTTC. This encodes CASSLGSNNEQFF.

The CDR3 is CASSLLTSGADTQYF. CDR3 DNA: TGTGCCAGCAGCTTATTGACTAGCGGCGCAGATACGCAGTATTTT. This chain uses TRBV7-2 with TRBJ2-3; 9 bases agree with TRBD2. This CDR3 comprises 15 residues. Losses at the gene ends were 2 bases for V and 4 bases for J; bases not matched to a gene: 4. Germline V lookup: CDR1 SGHTA, CDR2 FQGNSA.

This chain's CDR3 is CASSPGASGGTDTQYF. The DNA for the CDR3 is TGTGCCAGCAGCCCAGGAGCTAGCGGGGGCACAGATACGCAGTATTTT. The rearrangement links TRBV13 to TRBJ2-3, with 9 nucleotides matching TRBD2. V was clipped by 5 bases and J by 1 base; unmatched bases: 7. The CDR3 is 16 residues long. Germline V CDR1 and CDR2: PRHDT, FYEKMQ (reference sequence).